The present T cell receptor (beta chain) was sequenced within a study of cytomegalovirus exposure and HLA in healthy donors. Study at large: An earlier analysis found some 100 million unique TCR beta sequences from around 180 million T cells. The early release's HLA-typed donors yielded 65 million to 85 million unique TCRs. Study-wide findings and caveats: Reportedly, cytomegalovirus status was diagnosed with high sensitivity and specificity. Most TCR sequences proved rare, with some public TCRs found in many donors.

In germline, CDR1 is SGHRS, CDR2 YFSETQ. V was clipped by 4 bases and J by 2 bases; unmatched bases: 12. The CDR3 has 17 residues. PCR involved 60 Vbeta and 13 Jbeta primers. Sequencing used immunoSEQ multiplex PCR; TCRdb keeps in-frame clones, though not all of them. Seen here are some 160,000 clones, about 72% observed once, and the top ten hold approximately 1.5%. On this clone itself: What it recognizes is unknown.

The receptor was derived from a male donor in good health and CMV-seronegative. The sequenced sample was PBMCs. The J gene is TRBJ2-1, the V gene TRBV5-1; 7 nucleotides align to TRBD2. CDR3 loop: CASSLHGTGGPYNEQFF. CDR3 DNA sequence: TGCGCCAGCAGCCTACATGGGACGGGGGGACCCTACAATGAGCAGTTCTTC.